The 8 T cell receptor beta chains below come from one sample, sequenced in a study of OX40 agonist ivuxolimab in advanced cancers. Clones were read by immunoSEQ multiplex PCR, and TCRdb kept only the in-frame ones, dropping some. Of approximately 37,000 clones in the sample, about 70% are singletons; the top ten hold nearly 20%. This specimen consisted of CD4+ or CD8+ T cells sorted from blood, obtained in a trial of the OX40 agonist ivuxolimab. Receptors originate from an adult with an advanced solid tumor such as melanoma, head and neck, liver or kidney cancer.

This clone appeared a few times. The chain employs TRBV27 and TRBJ1-1; D unclear. The CDR3 length is 17 residues. Looked up from germline, CDR1 is MNHEY and CDR2 is SMNVEV (reference sequence). V lost 4 bases to trimming and J lost 1 base, with 19 bases between them. CDR3 DNA: TGTGCCAGCAGTTCCCGCTTTAATCGCCTCAGGAACACTGAAGCTTTCTTT. Its translation is CASSSRFNRLRNTEAFF.

The chain is built from TRBV5-1 and TRBJ2-5, with no clear D. Judging by the DNA end, TRBJ2-7 fits better; the J call may be wrong. The germline V gene has CDR1 SGHRS and CDR2 YFSETQ. The CDR3 has 14 amino acids. The CDR3 sequence is CASSLASHVYEQYF. The CDR3 bases are TGCGCCAGCAGCTTGGCCTCACATGTCTACGAGCAGTACTTC.

This clone was seen a few times. V gene TRBV9 combines with J gene TRBJ2-3; possibly TRBD1 for D (6 bases). The CDR3 covers 16 residues. Trimming shortened V by 0 bases and J by 0 bases, and 11 bases separated the two germline ends. Looked up from germline, CDR1 is SGDLS and CDR2 is YYNGEE. CDR3: CASSVGTVSSTDTQYF. In DNA form, the CDR3 reads TGTGCCAGCAGCGTAGGGACAGTCTCTAGCACAGATACGCAGTATTTT.

V usage is TRBV5-6 and J usage is TRBJ2-3; 7 nucleotides line up with TRBD1. The length of the CDR3 is 14 residues. The trim removed 6 bases at V and 3 bases at J, leaving 7 bases unmatched. The germline CDR1 and CDR2 sequences are SGHDT and YYEEEE. As DNA, the CDR3 is TGTGCCAGCACCGATGACAGGGCGACAGATACGCAGTATTTT. Its protein product is CASTDDRATDTQYF.

The V gene is TRBV7-6, the J gene TRBJ2-1, with D possibly being TRBD1 or TRBD2 (5 bases each). CDR3 length equals 14 residues. The V gene's germline CDR1 is SGHVS and CDR2 FNYEAQ. Between the trimmed V and J ends, which lost 5 bases and 7 bases, there was a span of 15 bases. DNA for the CDR3: TGTGCCAGCAGCCCCCGGGGCAGTCATAATGAGCAGTTCTTC. Amino acids: CASSPRGSHNEQFF.

This clone was counted once. The chain links TRBV2 to TRBJ1-5, with 9 bases matching TRBD1. The germline CDR1 and CDR2 sequences are SNHLY and FYNNEI. The trim removed 8 bases at V and 0 bases at J, leaving 8 bases unmatched. This CDR3 has 16 residues. The CDR3 is CASQGQGPISNQPQHF. The CDR3 DNA sequence: TGTGCCAGCCAGGGACAGGGCCCCATTAGCAATCAGCCCCAGCATTTT. The whole variable domain, remainder taken from reference TRBV2 and TRBJ1-5, is EPEVTQTPSHQVTQMGQEVILRCVPISNHLYFYWYRQILGQKVEFLVSFYNNEISEKSEIFDDQFSVERPDGSNFTLKIRSTKLEDSAMYFCASQGQGPISNQPQHFGDGTRLSIL.

V gene TRBV30 combines with J gene TRBJ1-5; TRBD1 might be the D (5 bases). This CDR3 is built from 12 residues. Germline CDR1 and CDR2: GTSNPN and SVGIG (reference sequence). Trimming pared 1 base from V and 4 bases from J, leaving 5 bases between. The CDR3 loop reads CAWSGQNQPQHF. The CDR3 coding sequence is TGTGCCTGGAGTGGACAGAATCAGCCCCAGCATTTT.

This rearrangement joins TRBV5-6 to TRBJ1-2; no firm D call. Per the germline V gene, CDR1 is SGHDT and CDR2 is YYEEEE. Trimming shortened V by 0 bases and J by 4 bases, and 13 bases separated the two germline ends. This CDR3 contains 15 residues. The CDR3 loop is CASSLDAGYSYGYTF. CDR3 nucleotides: TGTGCCAGCAGCTTGGATGCGGGATATAGCTATGGCTACACCTTC.